This T cell receptor (beta chain) was retrieved from a study of shared clonotypes between healthy human individuals. CDR1 is LNHDA and CDR2 is SQIVND in the germline V gene (reference sequence). Trimming stripped 5 bases from V and 0 bases from J, with 17 bases between. This CDR3 has 16 residues. Produced via immunoSEQ multiplex PCR; TCRdb's table is partial and in-frame only. The sample holds under 1,100,000 clones, 75% seen once. The sample comprised memory CD4+ T cells sorted from blood. Subset given: CD45RA-negative fraction. The clonotype was recovered from a man aged 18 to 35 in good health. The V call is TRBV19, the J call TRBJ2-7; D is perhaps TRBD1 (5 bases). CDR3 sequence: CASSVGQGVLSYEQYF. CDR3 bases: TGTGCCAGTAGTGTGGGTCAGGGCGTTCTCTCCTACGAGCAGTACTTC.